The clone carrying this T cell receptor beta chain was detected a few times. The target antigen is unknown. The germline gives CDR1 MNHNS, CDR2 SASEGT. This CDR3 has 12 amino acids. Trimming left V 6 bases short and J 1 base short, with 7 bases between. The sample is drawn from a study of shared clonotypes between healthy human individuals. Whole-study results and caveats: When compared with the clonotypes that were shared by all four sorted-subset donors, the non-shared clonotypes turned out to have lower generation probabilities. Expectations were that clonotype sharing among donors would be affected by sequencing depth. Donor scarcity curtailed the genetic and exposure-history diversity represented herein.

The protocol was immunoSEQ multiplex PCR, while the TCRdb copy is restricted to in-frame clones and leaves out a portion. The table records 950,000 to 1,100,000 clones, 78% of them present only once. This TCR derives from a man between 18 and 29 years old in good health. Some clones in this sample may be carry-over from other donors' samples. Sequenced material: memory CD4+ T cells from PBMCs. As for subset: CD45RA-negative fraction. The chain couples TRBV6-1 to TRBJ2-7; D gene unclear. The CDR3 DNA reads TGTGCCAGCAGGCCGACATCCTACGAGCAGTACTTC. Its translation is CASRPTSYEQYF.